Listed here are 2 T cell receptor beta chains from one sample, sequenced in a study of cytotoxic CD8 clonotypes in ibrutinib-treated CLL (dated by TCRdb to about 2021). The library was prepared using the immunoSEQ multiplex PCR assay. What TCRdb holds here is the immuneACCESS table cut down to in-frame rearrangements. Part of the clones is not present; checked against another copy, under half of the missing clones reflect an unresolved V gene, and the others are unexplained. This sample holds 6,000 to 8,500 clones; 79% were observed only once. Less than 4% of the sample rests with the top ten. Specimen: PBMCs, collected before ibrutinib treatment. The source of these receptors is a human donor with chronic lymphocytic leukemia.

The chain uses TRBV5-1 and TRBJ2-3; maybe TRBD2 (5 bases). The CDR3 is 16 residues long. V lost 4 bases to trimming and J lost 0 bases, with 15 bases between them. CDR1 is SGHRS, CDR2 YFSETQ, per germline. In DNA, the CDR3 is TGCGCCAGCAGCCCCAGGACTCTAACTAGCACAGATACGCAGTATTTT. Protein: CASSPRTLTSTDTQYF.

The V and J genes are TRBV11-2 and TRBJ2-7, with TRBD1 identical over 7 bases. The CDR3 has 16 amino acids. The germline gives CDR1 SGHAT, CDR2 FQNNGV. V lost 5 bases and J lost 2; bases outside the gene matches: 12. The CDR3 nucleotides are TGTGCCAGCAGCCCCCTAAGGGGACAGCAAGCCTACGAGCAGTACTTC. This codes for CASSPLRGQQAYEQYF.